The table lists the clone carrying this T cell receptor (beta chain) with many counts. What it recognizes is unknown. Inclusion characteristics of ophthalmopathy patients comprised a Clinical Activity Score of at least 3, a NOSPECS grade of at least 4, and duration under 3 months. Uncontrolled infections, other autoimmune diseases, pregnancy or lactation led to exclusion of patients. Amplified TCR beta CDR3 regions came from RNA transcripts. A set of HTBI primers served as the primers for a first-round RT-PCR of the TCR CDR3. TCRdb called the multiplex PCR reads again in MiXCR, with one record for every CDR3 protein. Here the sample spans some 550,000 distinct CDR3 sequences, roughly a sixth being singletons. This sample was included in a study of T cells in Graves' hyperthyroidism and ophthalmopathy. General study points: The model forecast ophthalmopathy, anticipating it by a median 6.5 months before onset. A model built on 13 V-J features separated ophthalmopathy from stable hyperthyroidism.

Germline V CDR1 and CDR2: KGHSH, LQKENI. The V segment lost 3 bases and the J segment 0 bases; nucleotides outside the gene matches: 4. The CDR3 has 15 amino acids. The TCR was taken from a woman in her thirties or forties with Graves' ophthalmopathy. Sequenced sample: blood. The chain is built from TRBV18 and TRBJ1-2; TRBD1 aligns across 7 bases. The CDR3 reads CASSPNRGANYGYTF. The CDR3 DNA follows: TGTGCCAGCTCACCCAACAGGGGAGCTAACTATGGCTACACCTTC.